This T cell receptor beta chain was recovered during a study of long-term antiretroviral therapy in people with HIV. The study, taken as a whole, reports: The range of CDR3 lengths in HIV repertoires proved narrower than that found in controls. The data indicate that diversity increased after ART but remained below transplant donor controls. Older ART regimens may have been in use when blood was drawn between about 2004 and 2017.

The immunoSEQ assay was v3.0, run at survey level. Method: immunoSEQ multiplex PCR; TCRdb's copy keeps in-frame clones and lacks some. The repertoire holds 15,000 to 20,000 clones, with roughly nine tenths as singletons. This CDR3 comprises 13 residues. Between the trimmed V and J ends, which lost 6 bases and 6 bases, there was a span of 14 bases. Germline V CDR1 and CDR2: SGHDN, FVKESK. Clinicians in the United States treated all participants with HIV. Comments on this clone: The antigen remains undetermined.

This chain connects TRBV14 to TRBJ1-1; D remains ambiguous. Sequencing was performed on unsorted PBMCs, taken 0.3 years after starting antiretroviral therapy. The TCR was taken from a man aged 55 to 70 with HIV. CDR3 nucleotide sequence: TGTGCCAGCAGGAACAGCGGAACGGCTGAAGCTTTCTTT. It is translated as CASRNSGTAEAFF.